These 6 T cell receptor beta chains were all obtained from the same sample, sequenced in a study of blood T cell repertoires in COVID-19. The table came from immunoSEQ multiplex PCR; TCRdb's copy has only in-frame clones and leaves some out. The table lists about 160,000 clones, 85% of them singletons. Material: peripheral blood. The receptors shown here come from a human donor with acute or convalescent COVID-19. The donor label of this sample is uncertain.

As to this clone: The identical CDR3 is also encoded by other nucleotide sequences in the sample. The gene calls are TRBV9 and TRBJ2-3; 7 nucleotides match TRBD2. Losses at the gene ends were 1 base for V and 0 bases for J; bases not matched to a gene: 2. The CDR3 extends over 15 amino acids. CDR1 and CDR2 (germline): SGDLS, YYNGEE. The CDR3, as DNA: TGTGCCAGCAGCGTAAGAGCGGGGAGCACAGATACGCAGTATTTT. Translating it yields CASSVRAGSTDTQYF.

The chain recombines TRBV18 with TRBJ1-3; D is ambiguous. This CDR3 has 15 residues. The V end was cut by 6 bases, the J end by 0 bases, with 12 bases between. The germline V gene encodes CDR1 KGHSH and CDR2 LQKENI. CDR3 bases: TGTGCCAGCTCGGCCCAGGATTACTCTGGAAACACCATATATTTT. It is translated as CASSAQDYSGNTIYF.

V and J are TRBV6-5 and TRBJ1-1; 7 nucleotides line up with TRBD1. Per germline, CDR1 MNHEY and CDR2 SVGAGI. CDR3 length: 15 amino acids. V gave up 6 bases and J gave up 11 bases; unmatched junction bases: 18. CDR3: CASSPFDRANSGAFF. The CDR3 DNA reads TGTGCCAGCAGCCCCTTCGACAGGGCGAATTCGGGGGCTTTCTTT.

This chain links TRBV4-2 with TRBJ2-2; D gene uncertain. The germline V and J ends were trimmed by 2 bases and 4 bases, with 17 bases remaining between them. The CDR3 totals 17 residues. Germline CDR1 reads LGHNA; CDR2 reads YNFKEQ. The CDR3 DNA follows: TGTGCCAGCAGCCAACCTCTAGAGTCCCCGGTCACCGGGGAGCTGTTTTTT. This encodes CASSQPLESPVTGELFF.

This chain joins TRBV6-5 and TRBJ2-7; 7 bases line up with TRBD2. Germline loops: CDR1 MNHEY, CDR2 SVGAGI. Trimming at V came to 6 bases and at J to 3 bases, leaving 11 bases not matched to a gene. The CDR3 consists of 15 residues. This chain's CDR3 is CASSPLSGAHYEQYF. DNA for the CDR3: TGTGCCAGCAGCCCATTGAGCGGGGCCCACTACGAGCAGTACTTC.

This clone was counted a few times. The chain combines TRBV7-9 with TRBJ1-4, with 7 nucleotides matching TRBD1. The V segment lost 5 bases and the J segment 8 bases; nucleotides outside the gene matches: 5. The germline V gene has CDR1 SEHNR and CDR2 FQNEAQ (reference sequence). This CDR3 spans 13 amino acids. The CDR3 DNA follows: TGTGCCAGCAGCCGACAGGGCTGGGAAAAACTGTTTTTT. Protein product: CASSRQGWEKLFF.